This TCR beta chain was captured by sequencing in a study of T cell repertoires in cytomegalovirus infection. In the study overall: Newly reported HLA-C-restricted and thoroughly characterized HLA-B-restricted CMV epitopes were employed. CMV infection and matching HLA type were both indicated by public TCR beta signatures.

The study, taken as a whole, reports: The study found HLA-C-restricted CMV-specific TCR beta clonotypes dominating the ex vivo response. Cumulated frequencies of public TCR beta families served to identify carriers of CMV plus the relevant HLA.

TCRdb reanalysed the reads using MiXCR and keeps one entry per CDR3 protein. The sample has approximately 1,000,000 distinct CDR3 sequences; approximately 32% are singletons. Of note for this clonotype: What it recognizes is unknown.

Deletions cut 4 bases from V and 7 bases from J, with 22 bases between. Germline lookup yields CDR1 MGHRA and CDR2 YSYEKL. This CDR3 is 16 amino acids long. This clonotype was sampled from a human donor in good health (CMV status not recorded). Some clones in this sample may be carry-over from other donors' samples. The specimen comprised cultured CD8+ T cells from PBMCs, sampled from culture after CMV antigen stimulation. This sequence joins TRBV4-1 and TRBJ1-1; D perhaps matches TRBD1 (5 bases). The CDR3 region has the DNA TGCGCCAGCAGCCCAGAACCGGGGACCACTTTAAATGAAGCTTTCTTT. Encoded protein: CASSPEPGTTLNEAFF.